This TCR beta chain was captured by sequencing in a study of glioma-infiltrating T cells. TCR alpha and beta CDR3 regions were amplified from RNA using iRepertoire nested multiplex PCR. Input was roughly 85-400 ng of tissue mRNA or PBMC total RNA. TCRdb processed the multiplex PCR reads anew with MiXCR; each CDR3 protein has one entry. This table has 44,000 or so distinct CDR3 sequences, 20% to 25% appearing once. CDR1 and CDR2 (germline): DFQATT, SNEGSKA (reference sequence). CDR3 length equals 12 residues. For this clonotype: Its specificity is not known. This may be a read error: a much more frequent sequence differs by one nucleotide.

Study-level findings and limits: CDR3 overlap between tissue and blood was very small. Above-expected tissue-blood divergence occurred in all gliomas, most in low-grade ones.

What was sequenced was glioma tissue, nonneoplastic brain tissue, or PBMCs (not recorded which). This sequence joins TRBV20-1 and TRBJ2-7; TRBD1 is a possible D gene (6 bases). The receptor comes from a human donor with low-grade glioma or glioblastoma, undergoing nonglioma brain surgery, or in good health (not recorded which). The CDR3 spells CSASRDNYDQYF. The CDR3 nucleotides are TGCAGTGCTAGCCGGGACAACTACGATCAGTACTTC.